The 18 T cell receptor beta chains below were found in one sample sequenced in a study of T cells in women clearing cervical HPV infection (dated by TCRdb to the late 2010s). Receptor libraries were prepared by the immunoSEQ multiplex PCR assay. TCRdb holds this immuneACCESS table with in-frame rearrangements only. Some clones are missing; in checked studies, unresolved V genes explain under half, and the rest has no known cause. The table of this sample itemizes under 45,000 clones. The leading ten clones occupy about 1.5% of the sample. The sample was blood buffy coat. Receptors originate from a woman between 18 and 70 years old with a cervical HPV16 infection that either progressed to CIN3+ or cleared (not recorded which).

Remarks on this clone: The CDR3 goes on 3 residues after the read ends, and that part is filled in from the germline J gene. The J gene is TRBJ1-6, the V gene TRBV30; 8 positions agree with TRBD1. Germline CDR1 is GTSNPN and CDR2 is SVGIG (reference sequence). The CDR3 sequence is 13 residues long. V shed 6 bases, J shed 5 bases, and the junction held 3 bases outside the gene matches. The CDR3 DNA, read in part, is TGTGCCTGTTCAGGGGGCCATAATTCACCC. Its translation is CACSGGHNSP. The CDR3 in its entirety is CACSGGHNSPLHF.

Comment on this clone: The CDR3 end is not reached by the read, which stops 3 residues before it; the germline J gene fills it in. The V gene is TRBV20-1, the J gene TRBJ1-4, with D perhaps matching TRBD1 (6 bases). Trimming stripped 0 bases from V and 7 bases from J, with 15 bases between. The CDR3 consists of 15 residues. Germline assignment: CDR1 DFQATT and CDR2 SNEGSKA (reference sequence). This CDR3 is CSARDQPGVGEKLFF. The sequenced CDR3 bases are TGCAGTGCTAGAGATCAGCCAGGGGTGGGTGAAAAA.

About this clone: Read sequence stops 3 residues before the CDR3 end, and the germline J gene provides the missing end. The chain links TRBV18 to TRBJ2-1; 8 bases map to TRBD1. Germline CDR1 reads KGHSH; CDR2 reads LQKENI. V dropped 0 bases and J dropped 6; count of bases not matched to a gene: 7. The CDR3 is 16 amino acids. CDR3 amino acids: CASSPPQGTGSNEQFF. The CDR3 DNA, read in part, is TGTGCCAGCTCACCACCCCAGGGGACAGGTAGCAATGAG.

Comment on this clone: The read ends 3 residues early relative to the CDR3; the germline J gene fills the gap. The V and J genes are TRBV6-2 or TRBV6-3 and TRBJ2-3; 7 nucleotides line up with TRBD1. Germline V lookup: CDR1 MNHEY, CDR2 SVGEGT. The CDR3 spans 15 residues. The trim removed 6 bases at V and 4 bases at J, leaving 10 bases unmatched. This chain's CDR3 is CASRQGRGQADTQYF. The part of the CDR3 DNA that was read is TGTGCCAGCAGGCAGGGTAGGGGGCAGGCAGATACG.

Notes on this clone: The sequenced fragment ends 3 residues before the CDR3 boundary, so the rest is inferred from the germline J gene. The chain uses TRBV10-3 and TRBJ1-2; TRBD1 agrees at 7 bases. Germline assignment: CDR1 ENHRY and CDR2 SYGVKD. The CDR3 has 16 amino acids. J gave up 4 bases and V 4 bases, and 12 bases lay outside the gene matches. CDR3 DNA (partial): TGTGCCATCAGTGCTCCTTTGGGAGGGGGCGCCTATGGC. Protein product: CAISAPLGGGAYG. The complete CDR3 reads CAISAPLGGGAYGYTF.

As concerns this clone: The observed sequence ends 3 residues before the CDR3 terminus, with the missing tail filled in from the germline J gene. J is TRBJ1-2 and V is TRBV7-9, with D maybe TRBD1 (6 bases). The length of the CDR3 is 15 residues. The germline V and J ends were trimmed by 5 bases and 4 bases, with 17 bases remaining between them. CDR1 and CDR2 from the germline V gene are SEHNR and FQNEAQ (reference sequence). CDR3 DNA (partial): TGTGCCAGCAGCGTCGGGGGGGGCAGCAGCTATGGC. It is translated as CASSVGGGSSYG. The full-length CDR3 reads as CASSVGGGSSYGYTF.

Remarks on this clone: The observed sequence ends 3 residues before the CDR3 terminus, with the missing tail filled in from the germline J gene. V and J are TRBV20-1 and TRBJ2-7; no firm D call. Germline V gene lookup returns CDR1 DFQATT and CDR2 SNEGSKA (reference sequence). This CDR3 comprises 13 residues. V lost 6 bases to trimming and J lost 0 bases, with 12 bases between them. The CDR3 bases that were read are TGCAGTGCCACCCCCCTAAGCTCCTACGAG. It encodes CSATPLSSYE. The whole CDR3 sequence is CSATPLSSYEQYF.

Comment on this clone: The observed sequence ends 3 residues before the CDR3 terminus, with the missing tail filled in from the germline J gene. The chain is built from TRBV5-6 and TRBJ1-1; D might be TRBD1 (5 bases). CDR1 is SGHDT and CDR2 is YYEEEE in the germline V gene. V dropped 4 bases and J dropped 5 bases, with 18 bases sitting between them. The CDR3 covers 15 residues. The covered CDR3 bases are TGTGCCAGCAGCCCTATGGGGGGGGGAGGAACTGAA. Translated: CASSPMGGGGTE. The full CDR3 is CASSPMGGGGTEAFF. The whole variable domain, filled in from reference TRBV5-6 and TRBJ1-1, reads DAGVTQSPTHLIKTRGQQVTLRCSPKSGHDTVSWYQQALGQGPQFIFQYYEEEERQRGNFPDRFSGHQFPNYSSELNVNALLLGDSALYLCASSPMGGGGTEAFFGQGTRLTVV.

Comment on this clone: The read terminates 3 residues ahead of where the CDR3 ends, so the germline J gene completes it. J is TRBJ2-7 and V is TRBV5-1; D unclear. CDR3 size: 14 residues. V was cut by 3 bases and J by 2 bases, with 12 bases left in between. Germline V gives CDR1 SGHRS, CDR2 YFSETQ. CDR3 residues: CASSSLSDPYEQYF. The DNA read from the CDR3 is TGCGCCAGCAGCTCCCTATCTGATCCCTACGAG. Using reference TRBV5-1 and TRBJ2-7 for the parts outside the CDR3, the full variable domain is KAGVTQTPRYLIKTRGQQVTLSCSPISGHRSVSWYQQTPGQGLQFLFEYFSETQRNKGNFPGRFSGRQFSNSRSEMNVSTLELGDSALYLCASSSLSDPYEQYFGPGTRLTVT.

Comment on this clone: The read is 3 residues too short to cover the CDR3 end, so that end is filled in from the germline J gene. This chain uses TRBV7-2 with TRBJ2-2, with unresolved D. The V gene's germline CDR1 is SGHTA and CDR2 FQGNSA. CDR3 length: 15 residues. V was cut by 1 base and J by 5 bases, with 11 bases left in between. The CDR3 spells CASSLGPSRTGELFF. The part of the CDR3 DNA that was read is TGTGCCAGCAGCTTAGGGCCGTCGAGGACCGGGGAG.

A word on this clone: The read ends 3 residues before the CDR3 terminus; that terminus is restored from the germline J gene. The V and J genes are TRBV5-5 and TRBJ1-6; D is undetermined. V gave up 1 base and J gave up 9 bases, with 14 bases separating them. The CDR3 consists of 15 residues. Per germline, CDR1 SGHKS and CDR2 YYEKEE (reference sequence). This CDR3 is CASSLSPSARSPLHF. The CDR3 DNA, read in part, is TGTGCCAGCAGCTTGTCACCGTCAGCGCGTTCACCC.

Concerning this clone: Coverage ceases 3 residues before the CDR3 finishes, and the germline J gene fills in the end. This rearrangement joins TRBV18 to TRBJ2-2; perhaps TRBD2 as D (6 bases). Germline values: CDR1 KGHSH, CDR2 LQKENI. CDR3 length equals 16 residues. Here the CDR3 reads CASSPLRRGVNSPLFF. The covered CDR3 bases are TGTGCCAGCTCACCCCTCCGGAGGGGAGTTAATTCACCG.

With respect to this clone: The read stops 3 residues short of the end of the CDR3; the missing end is completed from the germline J gene. The gene calls are TRBV18 and TRBJ2-1; 7 bases line up with TRBD1. J was trimmed by 8 bases and V by 4 bases; bases with no gene match: 14. The CDR3 consists of 16 residues. Germline-derived CDR1 and CDR2 are KGHSH and LQKENI. CDR3 sequence: CASSQLRQATGDEQFF. The DNA read from the CDR3 is TGTGCCAGCTCACAGCTCAGACAGGCTACAGGGGATGAG.

Comment on this clone: The read halts 3 residues ahead of the CDR3 end, with the missing end drawn from the germline J gene. The chain links TRBV20-1 to TRBJ2-3, with TRBD2 matching over 10 bases. Trimming took 0 bases from V and 5 from J; bases not matched to a gene: 11. The CDR3 covers 17 residues. Germline V gene sequence: CDR1 DFQATT, CDR2 SNEGSKA (reference sequence). CDR3 DNA, as far as it was read: TGCAGTGCTAGAGACCCGCGGACTAGCGGCGTTCAAGATACG. Encoded protein: CSARDPRTSGVQDT. The CDR3 as a whole reads CSARDPRTSGVQDTQYF.

As concerns this clone: The CDR3 end falls 3 residues outside the read, so it is completed with the germline J gene. J is TRBJ1-1 and V is TRBV29-1; a possible D gene is TRBD1 (6 bases). The CDR3 contains 14 residues. CDR1 SQVTM and CDR2 ANQGSEA come from the germline V gene. Trimming shortened V by 5 bases and J by 0 bases, and 13 bases separated the two germline ends. The CDR3 spells CSVSLGHMNTEAFF. CDR3 DNA (partial): TGCAGCGTTTCCCTGGGACATATGAACACTGAA.

Concerning this clone: The observed sequence ends 3 residues before the CDR3 terminus, with the missing tail filled in from the germline J gene. The chain combines TRBV20-1 with TRBJ2-7; D gene uncertain. Germline lookup yields CDR1 DFQATT and CDR2 SNEGSKA (reference sequence). This CDR3 is built from 11 residues. The ends were cut back, 6 bases at V and 4 bases at J, with 10 bases in the middle. The covered CDR3 bases are TGCAGTGCACAACACGCTTACGAG. Translating gives CSAQHAYE. The whole CDR3 sequence is CSAQHAYEQYF.

Comments on this clone: The CDR3 end falls 3 residues outside the read, so it is completed with the germline J gene. The chain recombines TRBV20-1 with TRBJ2-2, with 9 bases aligning to TRBD2. CDR1 is DFQATT and CDR2 is SNEGSKA in the germline V gene (reference sequence). J lost 6 bases, V lost 3 bases, and 8 bases had no gene match. The CDR3 sequence is 15 residues long. The CDR3 bases that were read are TGCAGTGCTAGGGCCGGCGGGGGGGCCCCCGGGGAG. The encoded protein is CSARAGGGAPGE. The entire CDR3 sequence reads CSARAGGGAPGELFF.

The CDR3 reads CASSLRSLTDTQYF. CDR3 DNA, as far as it was read: TGTGCCAGCAGCTTGCGGTCCTTAACAGATACG. The chain recombines TRBV7-9 with TRBJ2-3; D ambiguous. Read coverage stops 3 residues before the CDR3 terminus; the germline J gene supplies the remainder. CDR1 SEHNR and CDR2 FQNEAQ come from the germline V gene (reference sequence). CDR3 length: 14 amino acids. The V end lost 3 bases, the J end lost 3 bases, and 10 bases lay between the germline ends.